The present T cell receptor beta chain was sequenced within a study of blood T cell repertoires in COVID-19. The wider study: COVID-19 samples collected from the United States, Italy and Spain covered acute and convalescent phases. PBMCs, B-cell-depleted T cells, or T cells provided the cDNA or gDNA that made up the material.

The CDR3 runs to 11 residues. V lost 1 base and J lost 9, with 4 bases in between. The germline CDR1 and CDR2 sequences are GTSNPN and SVGIG (reference sequence). In the original processing: How many nucleated cells were present was estimated from reference gene primer amplification. Method: immunoSEQ multiplex PCR; TCRdb's copy keeps in-frame clones and lacks some. That table is the source of V, J and clone size, and D and trimming were worked out from the DNA. The data contain some 260,000 clones, 70% to 90% of them seen just once; the ten biggest clones take up around 3%. The clonotype originates from a young man with active or convalescent COVID-19. The chain couples TRBV30 to TRBJ1-6, with D unresolved. Sequencing was done on a sample of peripheral blood. CDR3 nucleotide sequence: TGTGCCTGGAGTGGAGGTTCACCCCTCCACTTT. Its translation is CAWSGGSPLHF.